This TCR beta chain is drawn from a study of T cell responses to AZD1222 COVID-19 vaccine. Germline CDR1 and CDR2: LNHDA and SQIVND (reference sequence). Trimming removed 7 bases from V and 1 base from J, with 13 bases in between. This CDR3 has 14 amino acids. Points on this clone: Its antigen is not known.

Assay: immunoSEQ multiplex PCR; the TCRdb copy retains only in-frame clones and omits some. Of 100,000 or so clones in the sample, just over 90% were seen once. Study-level results: Recipients of two AZD1222 doses showed rising Spike-specific TCR breadth and depth. Close to half of all spike-specific TCRs reportedly target regions of the variants that are unmutated.

The TCR comes from an adult in good health. J is TRBJ1-1 and V is TRBV19, with D possibly being TRBD1 (5 bases). Sequencing was performed on peripheral blood, taken on day 0 of AZD1222 vaccination. CDR3 in DNA: TGTGCCAGTAATCCCGGGGGGTGGAACACTGAAGCTTTCTTT. It encodes CASNPGGWNTEAFF.